This T cell receptor beta chain was identified during a study of blood T cell repertoires in COVID-19. As for the study in general: The analysed material was cDNA or gDNA that came from T cells, B-cell-depleted T cells, or PBMCs.

Repertoires were generated with immunoSEQ multiplex PCR, while TCRdb's copy carries only in-frame clones and drops some. The data contain under 300,000 clones, 82% of them singletons. CDR3 length: 12 amino acids. The V segment lost 4 bases and the J segment 7 bases; nucleotides outside the gene matches: 3. CDR1 and CDR2 (germline): SGHTA, FQGNSA. Participant ages covered roughly 18 to 89 years across about two dozen US areas. The source is a man aged 40-50 years who had recovered from COVID-19. Sample: PBMCs or T cells enriched from blood (not recorded which). The J gene is TRBJ1-2, the V gene TRBV7-2, with 7 bases aligning to TRBD1. The DNA of the CDR3 is TGTGCCAGCAGCTACCACAGGGGTGGCTACACCTTC. Amino acid sequence: CASSYHRGGYTF.